This is a list of T cell receptor beta chains from one sample in a study of regulatory T cells in long-lasting Graves disease. TCRdb itself ran the multiplex PCR reads through MiXCR, one entry per CDR3 protein. In the table there are approximately 440,000 distinct CDR3 sequences, 15% to 20% of which are singletons. The same sample was also used in a study of T cells in Graves' hyperthyroidism and ophthalmopathy.

Sequenced here: peripheral blood mononuclear cells (PBMCs), sampled at new diagnosis, from a patient treated with antithyroid drugs. These receptors came from a man aged 40-49 years with Graves disease. Each CDR3 is given with its conserved first and last residue. A D gene is named only where the DNA matches it firmly. Expanded clones are given a class, and other clones once, few, many or no size at all.

size: many; D: .; J: TRBJ1-2; length: 13; V: TRBV6-1; CDR3: CASSEEKSYGYTF; DNA: TGTGCCAGCAGTGAAGAAAAGAGCTATGGCTACACCTTC
size: many; D: .; J: TRBJ2-2; length: 13; V: TRBV7-9; CDR3: CASSFLRTGELFF; DNA: TGTGCCAGCAGCTTCCTTAGAACCGGGGAGCTGTTTTTT
size: many; D: .; J: TRBJ2-7; length: 13; V: TRBV27; CDR3: CATRGGPVGEQYF; DNA: TGTGCCACACGCGGCGGGCCCGTCGGCGAGCAGTACTTC
size: many; D: .; J: TRBJ2-1; length: 14; V: TRBV7-6; CDR3: CASSLTPSYNEQFF; DNA: TGTGCCAGCAGCCTAACCCCCTCCTACAATGAGCAGTTCTTC
size: few; D: TRBD1; J: TRBJ2-1; length: 15; V: TRBV7-9; CDR3: CASSFPGQGGNEQFF; DNA: TGTGCCAGCAGTTTTCCGGGACAGGGTGGGAATGAGCAGTTCTTC
size: many; D: .; J: TRBJ2-5; length: 14; V: TRBV5-1; CDR3: CASSPDSGEETQYF; DNA: TGCGCCAGCAGCCCCGACTCGGGTGAAGAGACCCAGTACTTC
size: many; D: .; J: TRBJ2-3; length: 12; V: TRBV20-1; CDR3: CSARLAADTQYF; DNA: TGCAGTGCTAGACTAGCAGCAGATACGCAGTATTTT
size: many; D: TRBD1; J: TRBJ1-5; length: 16; V: TRBV7-9; CDR3: CASSLAVQGGNQPQHF; DNA: TGTGCCAGCAGCTTAGCCGTGCAGGGGGGAAATCAGCCCCAGCATTTT
size: many; D: .; J: TRBJ2-7; length: 15; V: TRBV28; CDR3: CASSLPQQPPYEQYF; DNA: TGTGCCAGCAGTTTACCCCAGCAACCCCCCTACGAGCAGTACTTC
size: few; D: .; J: TRBJ1-1; length: 13; V: TRBV5-8; CDR3: CASSHRKNTEAFF; DNA: TGTGCCAGCAGCCACCGCAAGAACACTGAAGCTTTCTTT
size: many; D: .; J: TRBJ1-1; length: 13; V: TRBV20-1; CDR3: CSASPTLNTEAFF; DNA: TGCAGTGCTTCCCCCACACTGAACACTGAAGCTTTCTTT
size: .; D: .; J: TRBJ2-7; length: 16; V: TRBV28; CDR3: CASSLRGNQGSYEQYF; DNA: TGTGCCAGCAGTTTACGCGGGAACCAGGGGAGCTACGAGCAGTACTTC
size: few; D: .; J: TRBJ1-2; length: 15; V: TRBV5-1; CDR3: CASSLDATANYGYTF; DNA: TGCGCCAGCAGCTTGGACGCGACAGCTAACTATGGCTACACCTTC
size: few; D: .; J: TRBJ1-6; length: 11; V: TRBV12-3/TRBV12-4; CDR3: CASSSSSPLHF; DNA: TGTGCCAGCAGTTCAAGTTCACCCCTCCACTTT
size: .; D: .; J: TRBJ1-1; length: 16; V: TRBV12-5; CDR3: CASGLVRGSTNTEAFF; DNA: TGTGCTAGTGGTTTGGTACGGGGGTCGACGAACACTGAAGCTTTCTTT
size: .; D: .; J: TRBJ2-3; length: 13; V: TRBV25-1; CDR3: CASSGPFTDTQYF; DNA: TGTGCCAGCAGTGGTCCGTTCACAGATACGCAGTATTTT
size: many; D: TRBD2; J: TRBJ2-5; length: 15; V: TRBV7-2; CDR3: CASSLARLAGETQYF; DNA: TGTGCCAGCAGCTTAGCGCGGCTAGCGGGAGAGACCCAGTACTTC
size: many; D: .; J: TRBJ2-5; length: 13; V: TRBV2; CDR3: CASSGRSQETQYF; DNA: TGTGCCAGCAGTGGCCGCTCCCAAGAGACCCAGTACTTC
size: .; D: .; J: TRBJ1-1; length: 14; V: TRBV19; CDR3: CASSIIGRAAEAFF; DNA: TGTGCCAGTAGTATAATTGGCAGGGCTGCTGAAGCTTTCTTT
size: many; D: .; J: TRBJ2-7; length: 15; V: TRBV28; CDR3: CATLHGAALGSKQYF; DNA: TGTGCCACCCTACACGGGGCGGCCTTGGGTAGCAAGCAGTACTTC
size: few; D: .; J: TRBJ1-4; length: 14; V: TRBV5-6; CDR3: CASSFGGAREKLFF; DNA: TGTGCCAGCAGCTTCGGGGGGGCACGTGAAAAACTGTTTTTT
size: many; D: TRBD2; J: TRBJ2-1; length: 15; V: TRBV28; CDR3: CASSSLAGESNEQFF; DNA: TGTGCCAGCAGTTCCCTCGCGGGAGAGAGCAATGAGCAGTTCTTC
size: many; D: TRBD2; J: TRBJ2-2; length: 18; V: TRBV7-8; CDR3: CASSRGLAGGLGTGELFF; DNA: TGTGCCAGCAGCCGGGGACTAGCGGGAGGACTTGGCACCGGGGAGCTGTTTTTT
size: .; D: .; J: TRBJ2-3; length: 14; V: TRBV27; CDR3: CASSFRRNADTQYF; DNA: TGTGCCAGCAGTTTTAGGAGGAACGCAGATACGCAGTATTTT
size: few; D: .; J: TRBJ2-2; length: 20; V: TRBV6-5; CDR3: CASSYTRQRAGQGDTGELFF; DNA: TGTGCCAGCAGTTACACCCGACAACGAGCCGGCCAGGGTGATACCGGGGAGCTGTTTTTT
size: .; D: TRBD1; J: TRBJ2-5; length: 15; V: TRBV7-9; CDR3: CASSLTGGIGETQYF; DNA: TGTGCCAGCAGCTTGACAGGGGGCATTGGAGAGACCCAGTACTTC
size: few; D: TRBD1; J: TRBJ1-1; length: 14; V: TRBV12-3/TRBV12-4; CDR3: CASSGTGVDNEAFF; DNA: TGTGCCAGCAGCGGGACAGGGGTTGACAATGAAGCTTTCTTT
size: .; D: .; J: TRBJ2-7; length: 14; V: TRBV4-1; CDR3: CASSQAGPGDEQYF; DNA: TGCGCCAGCAGCCAGGCCGGGCCGGGCGACGAGCAGTACTTC
size: many; D: TRBD1; J: TRBJ2-2; length: 15; V: TRBV19; CDR3: CASSTEGARTGELFF; DNA: TGTGCCAGTAGTACTGAGGGGGCGCGGACCGGGGAGCTGTTTTTT
size: .; D: TRBD1; J: TRBJ1-5; length: 15; V: TRBV7-2; CDR3: CASSQGTGGNQPQHF; DNA: TGTGCCAGCAGCCAAGGGACAGGGGGGAACCAGCCCCAGCATTTT
size: .; D: .; J: TRBJ1-5; length: 10; V: TRBV20-1; CDR3: CSAGQQPQHF; DNA: TGCAGTGCGGGACAACAGCCCCAGCATTTT
size: .; D: .; J: TRBJ1-3; length: 14; V: TRBV11-2; CDR3: CASSLQGLGNTIYF; DNA: TGTGCCAGCAGCTTACAGGGGCTAGGAAACACCATATATTTT
size: .; D: TRBD2; J: TRBJ2-7; length: 14; V: TRBV19; CDR3: CASNARLAGSEQYF; DNA: TGTGCCAGTAACGCGAGACTAGCGGGTAGCGAGCAGTACTTC
size: .; D: TRBD1; J: TRBJ2-6; length: 19; V: TRBV25-1; CDR3: CASSENHRGRGSGANVLTF; DNA: TGTGCCAGCAGTGAAAACCACAGGGGTAGGGGCTCTGGGGCCAACGTCCTGACTTTC
size: many; D: TRBD1; J: TRBJ2-7; length: 16; V: TRBV12-3/TRBV12-4; CDR3: CASSPTGQGGSYEQYF; DNA: TGTGCCAGCAGTCCAACGGGACAGGGAGGGTCCTACGAGCAGTACTTC
size: .; D: .; J: TRBJ1-2; length: 14; V: TRBV24-1; CDR3: CATSDRTPRGGYTF; DNA: TGTGCCACCAGTGACCGGACCCCAAGGGGTGGCTACACCTTC
size: many; D: TRBD2; J: TRBJ2-1; length: 15; V: TRBV7-3; CDR3: CASSFTSGAYNEQFF; DNA: TGTGCCAGCAGCTTTACTAGCGGAGCCTATAATGAGCAGTTCTTC
size: many; D: TRBD2; J: TRBJ2-3; length: 16; V: TRBV5-1; CDR3: CASSPGLAGPTDTQYF; DNA: TGTGCCAGCAGCCCCGGACTAGCGGGACCCACAGATACGCAGTATTTT
size: many; D: .; J: TRBJ2-5; length: 14; V: TRBV28; CDR3: CASSPLGVQETQYF; DNA: TGTGCCAGCAGTCCACTGGGCGTACAAGAGACCCAGTACTTC
size: .; D: TRBD1; J: TRBJ2-6; length: 15; V: TRBV7-2; CDR3: CASSVTGPGANVLTF; DNA: TGTGCCAGCAGCGTGACAGGGCCTGGGGCCAACGTCCTGACTTTC
size: many; D: .; J: TRBJ2-2; length: 16; V: TRBV7-3; CDR3: CASSRAGTSTTGELFF; DNA: TGTGCCAGCAGTAGAGCGGGTACTAGTACAACCGGGGAGCTGTTTTTT
size: .; D: TRBD2; J: TRBJ2-1; length: 16; V: TRBV20-1; CDR3: CSARDLAGENTNEQFF; DNA: TGCAGTGCTAGAGATCTAGCGGGAGAAAACACTAATGAGCAGTTCTTC
size: many; D: TRBD2; J: TRBJ2-1; length: 19; V: TRBV28; CDR3: CASRRIGVAGGRSYNEQFF; DNA: TGTGCCAGCAGACGCATAGGGGTAGCGGGAGGACGTTCCTACAATGAGCAGTTCTTC
size: many; D: TRBD2; J: TRBJ2-1; length: 14; V: TRBV5-1; CDR3: CASGSGPGYNEQFF; DNA: TGCGCCAGCGGTAGCGGGCCAGGCTACAATGAGCAGTTCTTC
size: many; D: TRBD1; J: TRBJ2-1; length: 12; V: TRBV27; CDR3: CASHRGRGEQFF; DNA: TGTGCCAGTCACAGGGGGCGGGGTGAGCAGTTCTTC
size: once; D: .; J: TRBJ2-3; length: 14; V: TRBV5-1; CDR3: CASSLERLPDTQYF; DNA: TGCGCCAGCAGCTTGGAGAGGCTTCCCGATACGCAGTATTTT
size: .; D: .; J: TRBJ2-1; length: 14; V: TRBV7-3; CDR3: CASSFGPGSGEQFF; DNA: TGTGCCAGCAGCTTCGGTCCCGGGAGCGGTGAGCAGTTCTTC
size: .; D: TRBD1; J: TRBJ2-2; length: 17; V: TRBV11-2; CDR3: CASSFGRDRGMSGELFF; DNA: TGTGCCAGCAGTTTCGGCCGGGACAGGGGTATGTCCGGGGAGCTGTTTTTT